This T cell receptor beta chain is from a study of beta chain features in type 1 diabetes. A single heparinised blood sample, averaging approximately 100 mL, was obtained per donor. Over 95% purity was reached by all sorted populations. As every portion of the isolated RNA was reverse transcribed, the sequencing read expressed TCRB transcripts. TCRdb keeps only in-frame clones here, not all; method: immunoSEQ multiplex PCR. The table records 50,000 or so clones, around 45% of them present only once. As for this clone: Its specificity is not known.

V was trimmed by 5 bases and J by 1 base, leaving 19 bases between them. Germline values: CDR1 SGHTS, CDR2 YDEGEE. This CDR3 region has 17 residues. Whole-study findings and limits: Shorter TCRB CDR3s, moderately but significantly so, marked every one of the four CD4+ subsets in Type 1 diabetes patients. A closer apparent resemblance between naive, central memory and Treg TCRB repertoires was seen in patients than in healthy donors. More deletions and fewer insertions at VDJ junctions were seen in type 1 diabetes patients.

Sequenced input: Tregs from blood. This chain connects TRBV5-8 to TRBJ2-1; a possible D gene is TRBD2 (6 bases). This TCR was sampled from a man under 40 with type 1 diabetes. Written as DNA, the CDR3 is TGTGCCAGCAGTCCATCGTCCCTAGCGTTTTCCTACAATGAGCAGTTCTTC. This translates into CASSPSSLAFSYNEQFF. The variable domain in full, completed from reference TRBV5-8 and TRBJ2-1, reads EAGVTQSPTHLIKTRGQQATLRCSPISGHTSVYWYQQALGLGLQFLLWYDEGEERNRGNFPPRFSGRQFPNYSSELNVNALELEDSALYLCASSPSSLAFSYNEQFFGPGTRLTVL.